Sequencing of this T cell receptor beta chain was carried out in a study of T cell responses to AZD1222 COVID-19 vaccine. Findings and caveats of the study: Two doses of AZD1222 preceded a rise in Spike-specific TCR breadth and depth. The donor group comprised mostly white British people and more females; the analysis possibly underestimated clonal diversity.

With regard to this clone: Its antigen is still unknown.

CDR1 is SGHRS, CDR2 YFSETQ, per germline. V was cut by 7 bases and J by 2 bases, with 10 bases left in between. The CDR3 consists of 13 residues. The data were produced by immunoSEQ multiplex PCR, yet TCRdb's version contains in-frame clones alone and is incomplete. The data hold 150,000 or so clones, with roughly 92% observed a single time. Second-dose recipients at about 4 or about 12 weeks were treated as one pooled group. J is TRBJ2-1 and V is TRBV5-1; TRBD2 might be the D (5 bases). This TCR was sampled from an adult who received the AZD1222 COVID-19 vaccine. Sequenced material: peripheral blood, taken 28 days after the second AZD1222 dose. The CDR3 coding sequence is TGCGCCAGCCGTCCGACTACCTACAATGAGCAGTTCTTC. It translates to CASRPTTYNEQFF.